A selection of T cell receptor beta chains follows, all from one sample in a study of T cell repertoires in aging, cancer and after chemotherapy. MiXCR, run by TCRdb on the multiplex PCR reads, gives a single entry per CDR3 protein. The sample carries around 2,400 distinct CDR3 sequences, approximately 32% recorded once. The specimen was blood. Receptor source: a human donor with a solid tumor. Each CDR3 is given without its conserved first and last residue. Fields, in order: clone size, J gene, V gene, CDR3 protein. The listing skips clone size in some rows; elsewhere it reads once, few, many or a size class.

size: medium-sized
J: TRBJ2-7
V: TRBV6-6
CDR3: ASSGGTSNYEQY

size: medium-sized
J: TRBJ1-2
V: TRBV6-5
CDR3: ASRSGNSLRYGYT

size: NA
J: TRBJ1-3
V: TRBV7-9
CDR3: ASSLASGSGNTIY

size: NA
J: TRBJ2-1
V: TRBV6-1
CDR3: ASTPVGSGSSYNEQF

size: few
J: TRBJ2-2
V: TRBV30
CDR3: AWSPLGAGSAGELF

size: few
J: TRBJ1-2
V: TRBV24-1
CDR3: ATSDSLDRIYGYT

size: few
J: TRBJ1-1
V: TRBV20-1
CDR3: SARDKDRGNTEAF

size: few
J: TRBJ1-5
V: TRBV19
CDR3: ASSTDGINQPQH

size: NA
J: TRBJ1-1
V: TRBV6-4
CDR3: ASSDTDRNTEAF

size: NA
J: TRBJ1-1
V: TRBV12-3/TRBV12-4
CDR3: ASSRSPNTEAF

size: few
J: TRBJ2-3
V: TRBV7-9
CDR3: ASSLSTGLAGADTQY

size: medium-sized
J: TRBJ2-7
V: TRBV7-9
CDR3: ASSLAGPAYEQY

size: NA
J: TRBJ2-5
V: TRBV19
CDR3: ASSTWDRDETQY

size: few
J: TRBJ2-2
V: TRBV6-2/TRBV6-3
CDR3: ASSYGPGKTKAGELF

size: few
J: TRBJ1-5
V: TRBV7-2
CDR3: ASSLFGVGLSNQPQH

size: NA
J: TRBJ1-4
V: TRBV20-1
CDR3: SARESQAGGKLF

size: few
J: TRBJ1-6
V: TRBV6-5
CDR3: ASSPRITKIYNSPLH

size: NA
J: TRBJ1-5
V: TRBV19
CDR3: ASSIQGRNQPQH

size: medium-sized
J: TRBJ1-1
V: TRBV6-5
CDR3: ASSYSNRAGTEAF

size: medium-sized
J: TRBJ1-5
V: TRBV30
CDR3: AWSVGQASFSNQPQH

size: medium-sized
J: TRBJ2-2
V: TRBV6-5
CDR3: ASSSASGTGELF

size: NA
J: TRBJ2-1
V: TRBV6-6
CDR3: ASTTLRPGLSYNEQF

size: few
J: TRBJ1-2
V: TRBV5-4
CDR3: ASSLFRDYGYT

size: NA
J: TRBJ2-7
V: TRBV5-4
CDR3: ASSFSNYEQY

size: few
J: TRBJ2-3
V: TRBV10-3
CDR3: ASRRGPDTDTQY

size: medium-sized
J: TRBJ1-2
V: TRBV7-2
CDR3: ASSLAQGSKGGYT

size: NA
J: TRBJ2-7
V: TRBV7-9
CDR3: SSSLAAGVEQY

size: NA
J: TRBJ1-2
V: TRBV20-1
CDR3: SAREGTGLYSYGYT

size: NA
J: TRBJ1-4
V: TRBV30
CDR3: AWRGFGVDEKLF